This T cell receptor (beta chain) appears in the sequencing data of a study of blood T cell repertoires in COVID-19. Study context: The analysed material was cDNA or gDNA that came from T cells, B-cell-depleted T cells, or PBMCs.

Only in-frame clones appear in the TCRdb table, and some are missing; sequencing was by immunoSEQ multiplex PCR. The table includes fewer than 400,000 clones, about 85% detected once. V lost 1 base and J 3 bases, leaving 9 bases between the germline ends. CDR1 is SNHLY and CDR2 is FYNNEI in the germline V gene. The CDR3 sequence is 14 residues long. The study recruited people aged roughly 18 to 95 years across more than 20 US areas. Shortly before study entry, within 2 weeks, exposed participants had met a COVID-19 case. The V call is TRBV2, the J call TRBJ1-1; D gene unclear. The TCR comes from a woman under 40 who had been exposed to COVID-19. Sequenced: PBMCs or T cells enriched from blood (not recorded which). CDR3 bases: TGTGCCAGCAGTGAAGGGAGGGTGGACACTGAAGCTTTCTTT. Translating gives CASSEGRVDTEAFF. The full variable domain, with the rest looked up from reference TRBV2 and TRBJ1-1, is EPEVTQTPSHQVTQMGQEVILRCVPISNHLYFYWYRQILGQKVEFLVSFYNNEISEKSEIFDDQFSVERPDGSNFTLKIRSTKLEDSAMYFCASSEGRVDTEAFFGQGTRLTVV.